The rows below give T cell receptor beta chains drawn from one sample of a study of spatial heterogeneity in lung cancer. From the 5' RACE reads, TCRdb called clonotypes with MiXCR, one entry per CDR3 protein. The sample gives some 80,000 distinct CDR3 sequences, 7% to 9% of which show up once; roughly 7% is in the top ten. The source was PBMCs, collected at surgery. These receptors came from a male donor with early-stage non-small cell lung cancer. Each CDR3 is given with its conserved first and last residue. A D gene is named only where the DNA matches it firmly. Clone sizes are given selectively: once, few, many, or a class where the clone is expanded.

clone size: NA; J gene: TRBJ2-3; D gene: NA; V gene: TRBV18; CDR3 protein: CASSPLYRADTQYF; CDR3 DNA: TGTGCCAGCTCACCCTTATACAGGGCCGATACGCAGTATTTT
clone size: many; J gene: TRBJ2-7; D gene: TRBD2; V gene: TRBV20-1; CDR3 protein: CSARGAGDHYEQYF; CDR3 DNA: TGCAGTGCTAGAGGTGCGGGAGACCACTACGAGCAGTACTTC
clone size: many; J gene: TRBJ2-5; D gene: TRBD2; V gene: TRBV29-1; CDR3 protein: CSVGAPAGGTQETQYF; CDR3 DNA: TGCAGCGTTGGGGCCCCAGCGGGAGGAACACAAGAGACCCAGTACTTC
clone size: NA; J gene: TRBJ2-7; D gene: NA; V gene: TRBV10-3; CDR3 protein: CAISAGSYEQYF; CDR3 DNA: TGTGCCATCAGTGCCGGGTCCTACGAGCAGTACTTC
clone size: few; J gene: TRBJ2-1; D gene: TRBD2; V gene: TRBV12-3/TRBV12-4; CDR3 protein: CASSFPGGTYNEQFF; CDR3 DNA: TGTGCCAGCAGTTTCCCGGGAGGGACCTACAATGAGCAGTTCTTC
clone size: many; J gene: TRBJ2-3; D gene: TRBD2; V gene: TRBV30; CDR3 protein: CAWSVSGRNTQYF; CDR3 DNA: TGTGCCTGGAGTGTATCCGGGAGGAATACGCAGTATTTT
clone size: many; J gene: TRBJ2-5; D gene: NA; V gene: TRBV5-1; CDR3 protein: CASSLEPHAFQETQYF; CDR3 DNA: TGCGCCAGCAGCTTGGAGCCCCATGCTTTTCAAGAGACCCAGTACTTC
clone size: many; J gene: TRBJ1-5; D gene: NA; V gene: TRBV7-9; CDR3 protein: CASSLAGEIEPQHF; CDR3 DNA: TGTGCCAGCAGCTTAGCAGGGGAAATCGAGCCCCAGCATTTT
clone size: many; J gene: TRBJ2-5; D gene: NA; V gene: TRBV5-1; CDR3 protein: CASSGGGADQETQYF; CDR3 DNA: TGCGCCAGCAGCGGTGGAGGGGCAGACCAAGAGACCCAGTACTTC
clone size: many; J gene: TRBJ2-1; D gene: NA; V gene: TRBV11-2; CDR3 protein: CASSSLSGTYNEQFF; CDR3 DNA: TGTGCCAGCAGCTCCCTGAGCGGAACCTACAATGAGCAGTTCTTC
clone size: many; J gene: TRBJ1-6; D gene: NA; V gene: TRBV11-2; CDR3 protein: CASSFQANSPLHF; CDR3 DNA: TGTGCCAGCAGCTTTCAGGCTAATTCACCCCTCCACTTT
clone size: NA; J gene: TRBJ2-5; D gene: TRBD1; V gene: TRBV7-8; CDR3 protein: CASSLDRVETQYF; CDR3 DNA: TGTGCCAGCAGCCTGGACAGGGTAGAGACCCAGTACTTC
clone size: many; J gene: TRBJ1-1; D gene: NA; V gene: TRBV5-1; CDR3 protein: CATAPGVGMNTEAFF; CDR3 DNA: TGCGCCACCGCTCCTGGTGTGGGGATGAACACTGAAGCTTTCTTT
clone size: few; J gene: TRBJ1-4; D gene: NA; V gene: TRBV6-5; CDR3 protein: CASSYGRVGEKLFF; CDR3 DNA: TGTGCCAGCAGTTACGGCAGGGTGGGCGAAAAACTGTTTTTT
clone size: many; J gene: TRBJ2-7; D gene: TRBD2; V gene: TRBV19; CDR3 protein: CASAISGMSSYEQYF; CDR3 DNA: TGTGCCAGCGCCATTAGCGGGATGTCCTCCTACGAGCAGTACTTC
clone size: many; J gene: TRBJ1-2; D gene: NA; V gene: TRBV20-1; CDR3 protein: CSARALQDNYGYTF; CDR3 DNA: TGCAGTGCTAGAGCACTACAGGATAACTATGGCTACACCTTC
clone size: NA; J gene: TRBJ2-3; D gene: NA; V gene: TRBV30; CDR3 protein: CAWSPPTDTQYF; CDR3 DNA: TGTGCCTGGAGTCCTCCGACAGATACGCAGTATTTT
clone size: many; J gene: TRBJ2-7; D gene: TRBD2; V gene: TRBV5-1; CDR3 protein: CASSLVSGGPNFYEQYF; CDR3 DNA: TGCGCCAGCAGCTTGGTCTCGGGAGGGCCCAATTTCTACGAGCAGTACTTC
clone size: few; J gene: TRBJ1-5; D gene: TRBD1; V gene: TRBV20-1; CDR3 protein: CSAETGDNQPQHF; CDR3 DNA: TGCAGTGCCGAAACAGGGGACAATCAGCCCCAGCATTTT
clone size: few; J gene: TRBJ1-2; D gene: NA; V gene: TRBV3-1; CDR3 protein: CASSRSGTPNYGYTF; CDR3 DNA: TGTGCCAGCAGCCGCTCCGGGACACCGAACTATGGCTACACCTTC
clone size: many; J gene: TRBJ2-7; D gene: TRBD1; V gene: TRBV10-3; CDR3 protein: CAISTGTGIEEQYF; CDR3 DNA: TGTGCCATCAGTACCGGGACAGGGATTGAAGAGCAGTACTTC
clone size: few; J gene: TRBJ2-7; D gene: NA; V gene: TRBV19; CDR3 protein: CASSTGRSLTYEQYF; CDR3 DNA: TGTGCCAGTAGTACCGGACGCAGCTTGACCTACGAGCAGTACTTC
clone size: many; J gene: TRBJ2-7; D gene: NA; V gene: TRBV29-1; CDR3 protein: CSVGDGYEQYF; CDR3 DNA: TGCAGCGTTGGGGACGGCTACGAGCAGTACTTC
clone size: NA; J gene: TRBJ2-5; D gene: TRBD2; V gene: TRBV28; CDR3 protein: CASSPLAGRETQYF; CDR3 DNA: TGTGCCAGCAGTCCCTTAGCGGGAAGAGAGACCCAGTACTTC
clone size: NA; J gene: TRBJ2-3; D gene: NA; V gene: TRBV5-1; CDR3 protein: CASSFGNTGTDTQYF; CDR3 DNA: TGCGCCAGCAGCTTCGGGAACACCGGCACAGATACGCAGTATTTT